This T cell receptor (beta chain) was identified during a study of shared T cell receptors in the human thymus. Method: immunoSEQ multiplex PCR; TCRdb's copy keeps in-frame clones and lacks some. Of over 350,000 clones in the sample, around 95% are singletons; the top ten hold approximately 0.02%. V gave up 4 bases and J gave up 2 bases; unmatched junction bases: 8. Per germline, CDR1 SGDLS and CDR2 YYNGEE. This CDR3 spans 16 amino acids. This TCR derives from a human donor. Sequenced sample: thymocytes. The rearrangement links TRBV9 to TRBJ2-7; 11 nucleotides agree with TRBD2. The CDR3 nucleotides read TGTGCCAGCAGCACCGATAGCGGGAGGGCCGCCTACGAGCAGTACTTC. Its protein product is CASSTDSGRAAYEQYF.